Listed below are T cell receptor beta chains from one sample, sequenced in a study of cytomegalovirus exposure and HLA in healthy donors. Sequenced by immunoSEQ multiplex PCR; TCRdb stores in-frame clones only, minus some. The sample gives some 170,000 clones, roughly 82% of which show up once; approximately 11% is in the top ten. Sequencing was carried out using PBMCs. The receptors stem from a middle-aged man in good health and CMV-seropositive. Each CDR3 is given with its conserved first and last residue. The order of the fields is clone size, J gene, D gene, V gene, CDR3 protein, CDR3 DNA. A D gene is named only where the DNA matches it firmly. Size is omitted from some rows. Given values are once, few, many or a class for expanded clones.

. | TRBJ1-4 | . | TRBV7-9 | CASSPLFQGDEKLFF | TGTGCCAGCAGCCCCCTGTTCCAGGGTGATGAAAAACTGTTTTTT
. | TRBJ1-5 | . | TRBV5-1 | CASSFAGGGNQPQHF | TGCGCCAGCAGCTTTGCCGGGGGAGGCAATCAGCCCCAGCATTTT
few | TRBJ2-2 | . | TRBV19 | CASTGVGQGANTGELFF | TGTGCCAGTACGGGGGTCGGGCAGGGGGCGAACACCGGGGAGCTGTTTTTT
. | TRBJ1-4 | TRBD1 | TRBV6-1 | CASSTGVSGKLFF | TGTGCCAGCAGTACAGGGGTTAGTGGAAAACTGTTTTTT
. | TRBJ1-1 | TRBD1 | TRBV19 | CASTSGTVMNTEAFF | TGTGCCAGTACCTCCGGGACAGTCATGAACACTGAAGCTTTCTTT
. | TRBJ2-7 | . | TRBV2 | CASRAVSYEQYF | TGTGCCAGCAGGGCAGTCTCCTACGAGCAGTACTTC
. | TRBJ1-3 | . | TRBV28 | CASSPGGTPSGNTIYF | TGTGCCAGCAGTCCGGGGGGGACCCCCTCTGGAAACACCATATATTTT
. | TRBJ1-1 | . | TRBV6-5 | CASRDGGENTEAFF | TGTGCCAGCAGAGACGGAGGAGAGAACACTGAAGCTTTCTTT
. | TRBJ1-1 | TRBD1 | TRBV7-9 | CASSPGTAPTEAFF | TGTGCCAGCAGCCCCGGGACAGCACCCACTGAAGCTTTCTTT
. | TRBJ1-1 | TRBD1 | TRBV7-9 | CASSEGTGTEAFF | TGTGCCAGCAGCGAAGGGACAGGCACTGAAGCTTTCTTT
. | TRBJ2-3 | TRBD1 | TRBV11-3 | CASSEQGATDTQYF | TGTGCCAGCAGCGAACAGGGGGCTACAGATACGCAGTATTTT
. | TRBJ1-2 | . | TRBV6-6 | CASSLGQLYGYTF | TGTGCCAGCAGTTTAGGACAGCTCTATGGCTACACCTTC
. | TRBJ2-7 | . | TRBV19 | CASRDRHAYEQYF | TGTGCCAGTCGAGACAGACATGCCTACGAGCAGTACTTC
. | TRBJ2-3 | TRBD2 | TRBV11-2 | CASSPRGAGGDTQYF | TGTGCCAGCAGCCCCCGGGGGGCGGGGGGAGATACGCAGTATTTT
. | TRBJ1-4 | . | TRBV7-9 | CASSLGRAGEKLFF | TGTGCCAGCAGCTTAGGACGGGCGGGTGAAAAACTGTTTTTT
many | TRBJ1-6 | TRBD1 | TRBV5-4 | CASSLRQGESSPLHF | TGTGCCAGCAGCCTACGACAGGGAGAGAGTTCACCCCTCCACTTT
. | TRBJ1-2 | . | TRBV19 | CASRPPGLLYGYTF | TGTGCCAGTAGACCTCCGGGACTTCTCTATGGCTACACCTTC
. | TRBJ2-3 | TRBD2 | TRBV29-1 | CSVAGTSGGADTQYF | TGCAGCGTGGCCGGGACTAGCGGGGGGGCGGATACGCAGTATTTT
. | TRBJ2-7 | . | TRBV19 | CASSRQERTEQYF | TGTGCCAGTAGTAGACAGGAGCGGACCGAGCAGTACTTC
. | TRBJ1-2 | TRBD1 | TRBV7-9 | CASSLAGGDYGYTF | TGTGCCAGCAGCTTAGCAGGGGGCGACTATGGCTACACCTTC
. | TRBJ2-7 | TRBD1 | TRBV5-1 | CASSLATGVYEQYF | TGCGCCAGCAGCTTGGCGACAGGGGTCTACGAGCAGTACTTC
. | TRBJ2-7 | TRBD2 | TRBV11-3 | CASSSMSGGNEQYF | TGTGCCAGCAGCTCGATGTCGGGAGGTAACGAGCAGTACTTC
. | TRBJ2-7 | TRBD1 | TRBV2 | CASSDQFDRGWYEQYF | TGTGCCAGCAGTGATCAATTTGACAGGGGGTGGTACGAGCAGTACTTC
. | TRBJ2-7 | . | TRBV28 | CASSTFGVYEQYF | TGTGCCAGCAGTACCTTCGGGGTTTACGAGCAGTACTTC
. | TRBJ1-1 | . | TRBV7-2 | CASSPRVGLNTEAFF | TGTGCCAGCAGCCCCCGTGTGGGGCTGAACACTGAAGCTTTCTTT
. | TRBJ1-1 | . | TRBV10-3 | CAISEGGPNTEAFF | TGTGCCATCAGTGAGGGGGGCCCGAACACTGAAGCTTTCTTT
. | TRBJ1-2 | TRBD1 | TRBV29-1 | CSVAGQHYGYTF | TGCAGCGTCGCGGGACAGCACTATGGCTACACCTTC
. | TRBJ1-2 | TRBD1 | TRBV27 | CASSRGTGQVANYGYTF | TGTGCCAGCAGTAGAGGGACAGGGCAAGTAGCTAACTATGGCTACACCTTC
once | TRBJ2-7 | . | TRBV18 | CASSPEAGIDEQYF | TGTGCCAGCTCACCAGAGGCAGGGATCGACGAGCAGTACTTC
. | TRBJ2-7 | . | TRBV25-1 | CASSGAGILSYEQYF | TGTGCCAGCAGTGGGGCGGGTATCCTCTCCTACGAGCAGTACTTC
. | TRBJ2-3 | . | TRBV19 | CASSSMGAPRDTQYF | TGTGCCAGTAGTAGTATGGGGGCCCCCAGAGATACGCAGTATTTT
. | TRBJ1-4 | . | TRBV21-1 | CASSKLTGREKLFF | TGTGCCAGCAGCAAATTAACAGGTAGGGAAAAACTGTTTTTT
. | TRBJ1-4 | . | TRBV19 | CASSKGTREKLFF | TGTGCCAGTAGCAAGGGGACTAGAGAAAAACTGTTTTTT
. | TRBJ2-1 | . | TRBV6-6 | CATVGGNEQFF | TGTGCCACCGTCGGGGGAAATGAGCAGTTCTTC
. | TRBJ1-4 | . | TRBV5-8 | CASSKRAGGGTEKLFF | TGTGCCAGCAGCAAACGTGCTGGGGGAGGGACTGAAAAACTGTTTTTT
. | TRBJ2-7 | . | TRBV5-1 | CASSTVGEEQYF | TGCGCCAGCAGCACTGTAGGAGAAGAGCAGTACTTC
. | TRBJ2-4 | TRBD2 | TRBV7-3 | CASSLGTSGSKNIQYF | TGTGCCAGCAGCTTAGGGACTAGCGGTTCCAAAAACATTCAGTACTTC
. | TRBJ1-5 | . | TRBV6-5 | CASRLAAPQPQHF | TGTGCCTCCCGGCTAGCAGCCCCTCAGCCCCAGCATTTT
. | TRBJ1-4 | TRBD1 | TRBV5-7 | CASSLVYGRGPSGEKLFF | TGTGCCAGCAGCTTGGTTTACGGCAGGGGGCCGTCGGGGGAAAAACTGTTTTTT
. | TRBJ2-7 | . | TRBV6-6 | CASSLEGGGEQYF | TGTGCCAGCAGCCTCGAGGGAGGGGGGGAGCAGTACTTC
. | TRBJ1-4 | TRBD1 | TRBV5-1 | CASSPTGEAREKLFF | TGCGCCAGCAGCCCTACAGGGGAGGCTCGTGAAAAACTGTTTTTT
. | TRBJ2-2 | . | TRBV29-1 | CSVEDTIGELFF | TGCAGCGTTGAGGACACCATCGGGGAGCTGTTTTTT
. | TRBJ1-6 | . | TRBV4-3 | CASSQDLDTSPLHF | TGCGCCAGCAGCCAAGATCTGGACACTTCACCCCTCCACTTT
. | TRBJ1-5 | . | TRBV6-5 | CASSRGGQSNQPQHF | TGTGCCAGCAGCCGGGGGGGGCAGAGCAATCAGCCCCAGCATTTT
. | TRBJ2-3 | . | TRBV27 | CASSIQGTDTQYF | TGTGCCAGCAGCATACAGGGAACAGATACGCAGTATTTT
. | TRBJ1-1 | TRBD1 | TRBV25-1 | CASTQQGAGTEAFF | TGTGCCAGCACCCAACAGGGGGCCGGGACTGAAGCTTTCTTT
. | TRBJ2-5 | . | TRBV7-9 | CASSLAGRPQETQYF | TGTGCCAGCAGCTTAGCCGGGAGACCTCAAGAGACCCAGTACTTC
. | TRBJ1-1 | . | TRBV7-2 | CASSLEDTGGTEAFF | TGTGCCAGCAGCTTAGAGGACACGGGGGGCACTGAAGCTTTCTTT
. | TRBJ2-7 | TRBD1 | TRBV7-7 | CASSRGQGEYEQYF | TGTGCTAGCAGCCGTGGACAGGGGGAGTACGAGCAGTACTTC
. | TRBJ1-6 | . | TRBV28 | CASSGGSTPDNSPLHF | TGTGCCAGCAGTGGCGGGAGCACCCCGGATAATTCACCCCTCCACTTT
once | TRBJ2-7 | TRBD1 | TRBV5-1 | CASRFPGTGDEQYF | TGCGCCAGCAGATTCCCCGGGACAGGGGACGAGCAGTACTTC
. | TRBJ1-2 | TRBD1 | TRBV25-1 | CASSEPGQANYGYTF | TGTGCCAGCAGTGAACCGGGACAGGCTAACTATGGCTACACCTTC
. | TRBJ1-1 | TRBD1 | TRBV7-6 | CASSLGAGTGTEAFF | TGTGCCAGCAGCTTAGGCGCCGGGACAGGGACTGAAGCTTTCTTT
few | TRBJ2-3 | . | TRBV28 | CASSFFGQGMLAQYF | TGTGCCAGCAGTTTTTTCGGGCAGGGGATGTTAGCGCAGTATTTT
. | TRBJ2-7 | TRBD1 | TRBV11-1 | CASSSSPGQGYEQYF | TGTGCCAGCAGCTCCTCTCCGGGACAGGGCTACGAGCAGTACTTC
. | TRBJ2-7 | TRBD1 | TRBV5-4 | CASSGGFGQGYEQYF | TGTGCCAGCAGCGGGGGGTTTGGACAGGGCTACGAGCAGTACTTC
. | TRBJ2-7 | . | TRBV6-1 | CASSADWGPTYEQYF | TGTGCCAGCAGTGCAGACTGGGGCCCTACCTACGAGCAGTACTTC
. | TRBJ2-3 | TRBD2 | TRBV28 | CASSPSGPPDTQYF | TGTGCCAGCAGCCCTAGCGGACCCCCCGATACGCAGTATTTT
few | TRBJ2-5 | . | TRBV19 | CASSPSQETQYF | TGTGCCAGTAGTCCGTCCCAAGAGACCCAGTACTTC
. | TRBJ1-2 | TRBD1 | TRBV29-1 | CSVERRDRAIYGGYTF | TGCAGCGTTGAGCGCCGGGACAGGGCCATTTACGGGGGCTACACCTTC